The clone carrying this T cell receptor (beta chain) was seen only once. The antigen is not known. A much larger clonotype is one base distant, so this may be a read error. Time point reported: persistent/refractory GD, antithyroid drugs over 5 years with positive TRAb. Extracted RNA from PBMCs served as the source of the TCR library. The data belong to a study of regulatory T cells in long-lasting Graves disease. Looking at the study overall: A definition of persistent Graves' disease required over 5 years of antithyroid drugs plus positive TSH receptor antibodies. Study findings and constraints: Persistent Graves' patients showed less TCR diversity than newly diagnosed patients showed. Peripheral blood, not thyroid tissue, was the sole material studied.

Arm-PCR of CDR3 regions with iRepertoire HTBI primers generated TCR beta libraries. TCRdb re-analysed the multiplex PCR reads in MiXCR, keeping a single row per CDR3 protein. Of a few hundred thousand distinct CDR3 sequences in the sample, 20% to 25% are singletons; the top ten hold 7.1%. The sequence derives from a female donor with Graves disease. The sequencing used peripheral blood mononuclear cells (PBMCs), collected when the disease was refractory, from a patient treated with antithyroid drugs.

The CDR3 DNA reads TGTGCCAGCCGTTTCCAGGGTGCAGCTAATGAAAAACTGCTTTTT. Protein: CASRFQGAANEKLLF. The chain has TRBV6-5 and TRBJ1-4, with D maybe TRBD1 (5 bases). CDR3 length: 15 residues. Germline V gene lookup returns CDR1 MNHEY and CDR2 SVGAGI.